What follows describes a single T cell receptor beta chain. The method was immunoSEQ multiplex PCR; TCRdb's version includes in-frame clones alone and lacks a portion of them. The table shows under 550,000 clones, with approximately 90% occurring only once. This sample stems from a study of Ad26.COV2.S vaccination and SARS-CoV-2 variants. Treatment: some 19 received Ad26.COV2.S at low or high dose, single or two shots; roughly five received placebo; per-sample allocation not given. Specimens were obtained on day 63 following the first vaccine or placebo injection. This person who donated was an adult of 18-55 years in Boston. Trimming at V came to 2 bases and at J to 8 bases, leaving 4 bases not matched to a gene. Germline V lookup: CDR1 SQVTM, CDR2 ANQGSEA. The CDR3 totals 13 residues.

The genes are TRBV29-1 and TRBJ2-3; 10 positions agree with TRBD2. The clonotype was recovered from a person between 18 and 59 years old who received the Ad26.COV2.S COVID-19 vaccine or a placebo. Specimen: peripheral blood, collected in a trial of Ad26.COV2.S vaccine versus placebo. DNA of the CDR3: TGCAGCGTTGAAAGGGGGACTAGCGTTACGCAGTATTTT. Its translation: CSVERGTSVTQYF.